Below, one T cell receptor (beta chain) is given with its context. The sample belongs to a study of blood T cell repertoires in COVID-19. Here immunoSEQ multiplex PCR was the method, and the copy in TCRdb shows in-frame clones only, minus some. The table records around 250,000 clones, 75% to 90% of them present only once. Germline lookup yields CDR1 MNHNS and CDR2 SASEGT. The CDR3 extends over 12 amino acids. The V end was cut by 8 bases, the J end by 4 bases, with 11 bases between. The receptor was isolated from a human donor in a cohort sampled during active COVID-19. The rearrangement joins TRBV6-1 to TRBJ1-2; D perhaps matches TRBD1 (5 bases). Sequenced material: peripheral blood. In nucleotides, the CDR3 is TGTGCCAGCCAGGGTTCCCTCTATGGCTACACCTTC. Translated, it gives CASQGSLYGYTF.